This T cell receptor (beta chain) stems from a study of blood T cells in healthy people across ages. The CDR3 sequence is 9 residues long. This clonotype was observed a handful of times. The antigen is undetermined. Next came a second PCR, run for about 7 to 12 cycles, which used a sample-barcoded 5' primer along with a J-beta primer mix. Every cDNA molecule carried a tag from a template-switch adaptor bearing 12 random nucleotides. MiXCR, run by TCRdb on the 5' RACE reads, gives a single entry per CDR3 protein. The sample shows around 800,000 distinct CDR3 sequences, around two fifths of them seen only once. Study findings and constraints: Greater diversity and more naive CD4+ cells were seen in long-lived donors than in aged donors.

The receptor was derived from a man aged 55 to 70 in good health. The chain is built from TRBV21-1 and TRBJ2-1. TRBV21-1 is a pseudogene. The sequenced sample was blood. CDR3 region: CASSHDVFF. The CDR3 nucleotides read TGTGCCAGCAGCCACGACGTGTTCTTC.